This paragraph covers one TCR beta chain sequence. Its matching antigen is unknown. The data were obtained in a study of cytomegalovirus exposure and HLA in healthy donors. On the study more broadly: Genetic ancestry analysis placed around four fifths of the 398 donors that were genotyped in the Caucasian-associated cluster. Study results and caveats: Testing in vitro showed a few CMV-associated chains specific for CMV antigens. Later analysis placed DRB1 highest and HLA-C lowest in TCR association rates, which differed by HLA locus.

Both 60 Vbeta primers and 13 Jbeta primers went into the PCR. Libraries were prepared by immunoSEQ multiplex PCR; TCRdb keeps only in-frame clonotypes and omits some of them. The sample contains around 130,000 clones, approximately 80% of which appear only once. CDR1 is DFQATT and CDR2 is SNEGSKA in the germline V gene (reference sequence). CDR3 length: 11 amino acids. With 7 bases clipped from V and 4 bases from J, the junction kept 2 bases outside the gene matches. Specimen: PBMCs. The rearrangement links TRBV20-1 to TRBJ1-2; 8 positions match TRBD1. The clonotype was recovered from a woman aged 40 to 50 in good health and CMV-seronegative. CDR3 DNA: TGCAGTGGGACAGGGCCCTATGGCTACACCTTC. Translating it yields CSGTGPYGYTF.